This section outlines one T cell receptor (beta chain) sequence together with its context. The data stem from a study of shared T cell receptors in the human thymus. The CDR3 has 14 amino acids. The V gene's germline CDR1 is SNHLY and CDR2 FYNNEI. The junction had 9 bases not matched to a gene; V was cut back by 6 bases and J by 8 bases. Measured with immunoSEQ multiplex PCR; TCRdb has only the in-frame clones, and not every one. The sample includes about 710,000 clones, around 87% of them seen just once. The same data also went into a second study, on human thymus T cells. That paper adds: The thymus tissue came from resections taken during corrective heart surgery. Among thymic and blood repertoires, usage of V and J genes appeared biased. Unrelated individuals were reported by related research to share highly overlapping thymic repertoires.

The rearrangement uses TRBV2 and TRBJ1-4; 7 positions match TRBD1. Sequencing was done on a sample of thymocytes. The clonotype was recovered from a boy younger than two with a congenital heart defect. The CDR3 protein is CASRRPQGEEKLFF. CDR3 nucleotide sequence: TGTGCCAGCAGGCGCCCTCAGGGGGAGGAAAAACTGTTTTTT.